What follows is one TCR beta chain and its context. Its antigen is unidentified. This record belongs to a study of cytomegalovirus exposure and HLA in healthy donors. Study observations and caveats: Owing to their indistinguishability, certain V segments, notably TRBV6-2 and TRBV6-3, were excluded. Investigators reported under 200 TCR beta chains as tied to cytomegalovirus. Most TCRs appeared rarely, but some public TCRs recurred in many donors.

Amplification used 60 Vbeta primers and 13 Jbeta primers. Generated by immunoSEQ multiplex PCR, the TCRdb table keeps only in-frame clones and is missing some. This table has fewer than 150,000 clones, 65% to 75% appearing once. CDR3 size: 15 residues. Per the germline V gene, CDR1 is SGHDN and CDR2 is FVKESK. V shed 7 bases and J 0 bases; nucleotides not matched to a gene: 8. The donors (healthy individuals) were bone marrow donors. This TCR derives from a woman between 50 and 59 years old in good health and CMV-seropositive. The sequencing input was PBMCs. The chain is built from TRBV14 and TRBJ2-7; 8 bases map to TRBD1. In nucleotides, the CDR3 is TGTGCCAGCACCCAGGGACAGGCCCTCTCCTACGAGCAGTACTTC. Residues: CASTQGQALSYEQYF.